The next 23 T cell receptor beta chains were all read from a single sample in a study of blood T cell repertoires in COVID-19. The protocol was immunoSEQ multiplex PCR, while the TCRdb copy is restricted to in-frame clones and leaves out a portion. The table shows 250,000 to 300,000 clones, with approximately 83% occurring only once. The sample comprised PBMCs or T cells enriched from blood (not recorded which). These receptors were obtained from a woman aged 50 to 65 who had recovered from COVID-19.

The V gene is TRBV19, the J gene TRBJ2-7; 9 nucleotides agree with TRBD2. Germline assignment: CDR1 LNHDA and CDR2 SQIVND (reference sequence). This CDR3 contains 15 residues. Trimming cost V 6 bases and J 6 bases; bases outside gene matches: 12. The CDR3 nucleotides are TGTGCCAGTAGCATACTTTCAGCGGGAGGATCCGAGCAGTACTTC. Amino acids: CASSILSAGGSEQYF.

This sequence joins TRBV12-5 and TRBJ2-5; TRBD2 matches 8 bases. J gave up 4 bases and V 0 bases, and 7 bases lay outside the gene matches. The V gene's germline CDR1 is LGHNT and CDR2 FRNRAP. This CDR3 has 16 residues. CDR3 in DNA: TGTGCTAGTGGTTTGGTACGAAGCGGGAGTGGAGAGACCCAGTACTTC. Residues: CASGLVRSGSGETQYF.

This clone was picked up a small number of times. In DNA, the CDR3 is TGTGCCAGCTACAAACGGAGCGGGACGAACACCGGGGAGCTGTTTTTT. This codes for CASYKRSGTNTGELFF. The genes are TRBV19 and TRBJ2-2; 7 nucleotides line up with TRBD2. The germline CDR1 and CDR2 sequences are LNHDA and SQIVND (reference sequence). This CDR3 is 16 amino acids long. Germline trimming cut 9 bases from V and 0 bases from J; bases unmatched to any gene: 10. The whole variable domain, filled in from reference TRBV19 and TRBJ2-2, reads DGGITQSPKYLFRKEGQNVTLSCEQNLNHDAMYWYRQDPGQGLRLIYYSQIVNDFQKGDIAEGYSVSREKKESFPLTVTSAQKNPTAFYLCASYKRSGTNTGELFFGEGSRLTVL.

The J gene is TRBJ1-5, the V gene TRBV11-2, with D unclear. The CDR3 has 14 amino acids. The V end was cut by 5 bases, the J end by 0 bases, with 8 bases between. Germline V gene lookup returns CDR1 SGHAT and CDR2 FQNNGV. The CDR3 loop is CASSPDNSNQPQHF. Here the CDR3 DNA reads TGTGCCAGCAGCCCCGACAATAGCAATCAGCCCCAGCATTTT.

The CDR3 nucleotides are TGCGCCAGCAGCTTGGATGGGGGGGGTCAGCCCCAGCATTTT. This sequence encodes CASSLDGGGQPQHF. The chain combines TRBV5-1 with TRBJ1-5, with a weak D call TRBD1 (5 bases). Per the germline V gene, CDR1 is SGHRS and CDR2 is YFSETQ. CDR3 length: 14 amino acids. The ends were cut back, 0 bases at V and 6 bases at J, with 10 bases in the middle.

This clone was counted a few times. CDR3 loop: CASSLLGGISGANVLTF. CDR3 coding DNA: TGTGCCAGCAGTTTATTGGGCGGGATCTCTGGGGCCAACGTCCTGACTTTC. The gene calls are TRBV28 and TRBJ2-6, with a weak D call TRBD2 (6 bases). The V end lost 1 base, the J end lost 0 bases, and 10 bases lay between the germline ends. Germline assignment: CDR1 MDHEN and CDR2 SYDVKM. The CDR3 has 17 amino acids.

The V and J genes are TRBV19 and TRBJ2-3, with D possibly being TRBD2 (5 bases). V lost 7 bases to trimming and J lost 2 bases, with 13 bases between them. There are 14 residues in the CDR3. Germline V lookup: CDR1 LNHDA, CDR2 SQIVND (reference sequence). CDR3 DNA: TGTGCCAGTATGGTGGGCGACTACACAGATACGCAGTATTTT. Translation: CASMVGDYTDTQYF.

The chain joins TRBV25-1 to TRBJ2-1; possibly TRBD1 for D (6 bases). CDR1 is MGHDK and CDR2 is SYGVNS in the germline V gene. V lost 2 bases and J lost 8, with 13 bases in between. The CDR3 runs 14 residues. The CDR3 sequence is CASSELRGMHEQFF. The CDR3 DNA reads as TGTGCCAGCAGTGAACTGAGGGGGATGCATGAGCAGTTCTTC.

V gene TRBV4-1 combines with J gene TRBJ2-7, with 11 nucleotides matching TRBD2. CDR3 length equals 15 residues. The J segment lost 2 bases and the V segment lost 1 base, leaving 1 base of the junction unmatched. The germline gives CDR1 MGHRA, CDR2 YSYEKL. CDR3 DNA sequence: TGCGCCAGCAGCCAAGGACTAGCGGGGCCCTACGAGCAGTACTTC. Translating gives CASSQGLAGPYEQYF.

This sequence joins TRBV12-3 or TRBV12-4 and TRBJ2-7; TRBD1 is a possible D gene (5 bases). This CDR3 spans 12 amino acids. V was trimmed by 8 bases and J by 0 bases, leaving 8 bases between them. The chain's CDR3 is CASRGASYEQYF. CDR3 DNA sequence: TGTGCCAGCCGTGGGGCCTCCTACGAGCAGTACTTC.

The J gene is TRBJ2-2, the V gene TRBV30, with no clear D. Trimming cost V 2 bases and J 6 bases, with 10 bases left between them. Per the germline V gene, CDR1 is GTSNPN and CDR2 is SVGIG (reference sequence). The CDR3 covers 13 residues. The CDR3 loop reads CAWSLRHPGELFF. The CDR3, as DNA: TGTGCCTGGAGTCTTCGACATCCCGGGGAGCTGTTTTTT.

The chain has TRBV7-9 and TRBJ2-3, with 8 bases identical to TRBD1. Germline assignment: CDR1 SEHNR and CDR2 FQNEAQ (reference sequence). The CDR3 spans 15 residues. V lost 5 bases, J lost 8 bases, and 12 bases stayed unmatched. Written as DNA, the CDR3 is TGTGCCAGCAGCCGAGACGGACAGGGCACGGGTACGCAGTATTTT. It encodes CASSRDGQGTGTQYF.

The V gene is TRBV18, the J gene TRBJ1-2; 7 bases are a match to TRBD1. The CDR3 covers 14 residues. Looked up from germline, CDR1 is KGHSH and CDR2 is LQKENI. The ends lost 5 bases at V and 5 bases at J; junction bases unmatched: 8. Here the CDR3 DNA reads TGTGCCAGCTCAGACAGAAAGGGGGCATATGGCTACACCTTC. Its protein is CASSDRKGAYGYTF.

This clone appeared a few times. This chain uses TRBV15 with TRBJ2-2, with D tentatively TRBD1 (5 bases). Germline CDR1 LNHNV, CDR2 YYDKDF (reference sequence). The CDR3 has 14 amino acids. The V and J ends lost 8 bases and 3 bases respectively, with 13 bases between them. The CDR3 loop reads CATGAPGDTGELFF. In DNA, the CDR3 is TGTGCCACCGGGGCTCCAGGCGACACCGGGGAGCTGTTTTTT.

This CDR3 is CASSASTRHVMNTEAFF. The CDR3 DNA sequence: TGTGCCAGCAGCGCTTCTACGAGACACGTTATGAACACTGAAGCTTTCTTT. V usage is TRBV9 and J usage is TRBJ1-1; D not resolved. V gave up 3 bases and J gave up 0 bases, with 18 bases separating them. CDR1 is SGDLS, CDR2 YYNGEE, per germline. The CDR3 spans 17 residues.

The genes are TRBV3-1 (or the pseudogene TRBV3-2) and TRBJ1-2; D ambiguous. The CDR3 is 12 residues long. Germline V gives CDR1 LGHDT, CDR2 YNNKEL (reference sequence). V was shortened by 6 bases and J by 8 bases, with 13 bases between the two germline ends. CDR3 sequence reads: CASSPSRGGYTF. The CDR3 DNA sequence: TGTGCCAGCAGTCCAAGTAGAGGGGGCTACACCTTC.

CDR3 sequence reads: CASSPPGQANTGELFF. The CDR3 DNA sequence: TGTGCCAGCAGCCCCCCGGGACAAGCGAACACCGGGGAGCTGTTTTTT. The rearrangement uses TRBV7-9 and TRBJ2-2; weak D call: TRBD1 (6 bases). The CDR3 loop spans 16 amino acids. V shed 5 bases and J shed 0 bases, with 13 bases lying between them. CDR1 and CDR2 from the germline V gene are SEHNR and FQNEAQ (reference sequence).

The chain is built from TRBV2 and TRBJ2-5; 12 nucleotides match TRBD2. Germline values: CDR1 SNHLY, CDR2 FYNNEI. The CDR3 loop spans 19 amino acids. V was clipped by 0 bases and J by 1 base; unmatched bases: 9. CDR3 region: CASSEAFETSGRSQETQYF. The DNA of the CDR3 is TGTGCCAGCAGTGAAGCGTTCGAAACTAGCGGGAGGTCCCAAGAGACCCAGTACTTC.

The chain has TRBV28 and TRBJ1-2; 8 nucleotides agree with TRBD1. Germline V gene sequence: CDR1 MDHEN, CDR2 SYDVKM. V lost 5 bases, J lost 0 bases, and 11 bases stayed unmatched. The CDR3 totals 17 residues. The CDR3: CASSALRDRQTNYGYTF. The CDR3 DNA reads TGTGCCAGCAGTGCCTTGAGGGACAGGCAAACTAACTATGGCTACACCTTC.

This clone was seen only a few times. This chain uses TRBV5-1 with TRBJ1-6; TRBD1 might be the D (6 bases). V was shortened by 2 bases and J by 4 bases, with 10 bases between the two germline ends. Per germline, CDR1 SGHRS and CDR2 YFSETQ. The CDR3 spans 15 residues. CDR3 in DNA: TGCGCCAGCAGCTTTGGCCAGGGGTATAATTCACCCCTCCACTTT. The encoded protein is CASSFGQGYNSPLHF.

To note about this clone: The same CDR3 arises from other DNA sequences in this sample as well. The V and J genes are TRBV7-9 and TRBJ2-7; the D is unclear. Germline CDR1 reads SEHNR; CDR2 reads FQNEAQ (reference sequence). Trimming took off 3 bases at V and 0 bases at J, with 9 bases between the two ends. The CDR3 totals 14 residues. CDR3: CASSFRDSSYEQYF. CDR3 nucleotide sequence: TGTGCCAGCAGCTTCCGTGATAGCTCCTACGAGCAGTACTTC.

The rearrangement links TRBV7-9 to TRBJ2-2; tentatively, D is TRBD1 (6 bases). The V gene's germline CDR1 is SEHNR and CDR2 FQNEAQ (reference sequence). V dropped 6 bases and J dropped 10 bases, with 27 bases sitting between them. CDR3 length: 17 residues. The CDR3 reads CASRDEGWGHPGEELFF. DNA of the CDR3: TGTGCCAGCAGAGATGAAGGCTGGGGACATCCCGGGGAGGAGCTGTTTTTT. The full variable domain, rest sourced from reference TRBV7-9 and TRBJ2-2, is DTGVSQNPRHKITKRGQNVTFRCDPISEHNRLYWYRQTLGQGPEFLTYFQNEAQLEKSRLLSDRFSAERPKGSFSTLEIQRTEQGDSAMYLCASRDEGWGHPGEELFFGEGSRLTVL.

The rearrangement uses TRBV24-1 and TRBJ2-1, with TRBD1 identical over 8 bases. Per germline, CDR1 KGHDR and CDR2 SFDVKD. The CDR3 loop spans 16 amino acids. Trimming removed 3 bases from V and 7 bases from J; junction bases left unmatched: 10. For the CDR3, the DNA is TGTGCCACCAGTGATGGGGGCAGGGGGCAGATAAATGAGCAGTTCTTC. It specifies CATSDGGRGQINEQFF.